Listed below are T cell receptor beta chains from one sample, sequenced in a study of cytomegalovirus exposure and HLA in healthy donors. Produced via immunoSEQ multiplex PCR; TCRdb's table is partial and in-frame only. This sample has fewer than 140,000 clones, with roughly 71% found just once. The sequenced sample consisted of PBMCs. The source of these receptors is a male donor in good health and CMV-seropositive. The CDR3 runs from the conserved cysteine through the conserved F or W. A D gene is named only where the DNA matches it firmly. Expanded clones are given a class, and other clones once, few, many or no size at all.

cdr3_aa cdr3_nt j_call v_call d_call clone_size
CASSYSTGRPETQYF TGTGCCAGCAGTTACTCGACAGGACGACCCGAGACCCAGTACTTC TRBJ2-5 TRBV6-5 - -
CASRATGLKFGEQYF TGTGCCAGCAGGGCAACGGGACTCAAGTTTGGCGAGCAGTACTTC TRBJ2-7 TRBV27 - few
CASSPGQGGNYGYTF TGTGCCAGCAGCCCCGGACAGGGGGGGAACTATGGCTACACCTTC TRBJ1-2 TRBV28 TRBD1 -
CSSLADGYTF TGCAGCTCCCTGGCCGATGGCTACACCTTC TRBJ1-2 TRBV29-1 - -
CASSLASWSLGGSLETQYF TGTGCCAGCAGCTTGGCCTCATGGTCCTTGGGCGGGAGTTTGGAGACCCAGTACTTC TRBJ2-5 TRBV5-6 TRBD2 -
CASSPPGQGAYEQYF TGTGCCAGCAGCCCTCCGGGACAGGGGGCATACGAGCAGTACTTC TRBJ2-7 TRBV9 TRBD1 -
CASSPRGEGNTEAFF TGTGCCAGCAGCCCACGAGGAGAGGGGAACACTGAAGCTTTCTTT TRBJ1-1 TRBV9 - -
CASRPGQGIDEQFF TGTGCCAGCAGACCGGGACAGGGAATCGATGAGCAGTTCTTC TRBJ2-1 TRBV2 TRBD1 -
CASSSQLGQGALQPQHF TGTGCCAGTAGTTCCCAGTTGGGACAGGGGGCTCTTCAGCCCCAGCATTTT TRBJ1-5 TRBV19 TRBD1 -
CASSRSAAGPGYGYTF TGTGCCAGCAGCCGATCGGCAGCTGGGCCGGGGTATGGCTACACCTTC TRBJ1-2 TRBV7-3 - -
CASSPLGGTGSAEAFF TGTGCCAGCTCACCACTAGGCGGGACAGGGTCGGCTGAAGCTTTCTTT TRBJ1-1 TRBV18 TRBD1 few
CASSQLLASPDTQYF TGCGCCAGCAGCCAACTCTTGGCCTCGCCAGATACGCAGTATTTT TRBJ2-3 TRBV4-3 - -
CASRRAGTSSYEQYF TGTGCCAGCAGAAGAGCGGGGACTAGCTCCTACGAGCAGTACTTC TRBJ2-7 TRBV28 TRBD2 -
CASSAGLSYEQYF TGCGCCAGCAGCGCGGGGCTATCCTACGAGCAGTACTTC TRBJ2-7 TRBV5-1 - few
CASNKAGTGALSNQPQHF TGTGCCAGCAACAAAGCGGGCACAGGGGCATTGAGCAATCAGCCCCAGCATTTT TRBJ1-5 TRBV2 TRBD1 few
CASRPGLAGGRSSYEQYF TGTGCCAGCAGACCGGGACTAGCGGGGGGGAGGAGCTCCTACGAGCAGTACTTC TRBJ2-7 TRBV5-8 TRBD2 once
CASSQETGEQFF TGCGCCAGCAGCCAAGAAACAGGGGAGCAGTTCTTC TRBJ2-1 TRBV4-1 - -
CASTKRQGNTEAFF TGTGCCAGCACCAAGCGACAGGGCAACACTGAAGCTTTCTTT TRBJ1-1 TRBV21-1 - few